This T cell receptor beta chain was found in a study of CXCR3-negative and CXCR3-positive naive CD8 T cells. The CDR3 spans 17 residues. CDR1 is LGHNA and CDR2 is YSLEER in the germline V gene. With respect to this clonotype: Its cognate antigen is unknown.

Researchers prepared the TRB cDNA libraries using 5' RACE with UMI labels. One entry per CDR3 protein, without DNA, is what TCRdb gives after re-calling the 5' RACE reads. The sample table sets out fewer than 80,000 distinct CDR3 sequences. Study results and limitations: Both of the naive subsets showed about the same high diversity, but memory CD8+ cells had much less. CXCR3-positive naive cells had TRB CDR3s that were more hydrophobic than CXCR3-negative naive cells had. Naive CXCR3-negative and CXCR3-positive cells had similar TRBV-TRBJ usage; memory differed.

The chain employs TRBV4-3 and TRBJ2-2; the D call of TRBD1 rests on TCRdb alone, since no DNA is present to check it. This sequence originates from a human donor in good health. Some clones in this sample may be carry-over from other donors' samples. Sequencing was performed on naive CXCR3- CD8+ T cells from blood. Subset given: CD45RO-CCR7+CD27+CD95- naive CD8+ T cells lacking CXCR3 (TNR3-). The CDR3 is CASSLKHLTENTGELFF.